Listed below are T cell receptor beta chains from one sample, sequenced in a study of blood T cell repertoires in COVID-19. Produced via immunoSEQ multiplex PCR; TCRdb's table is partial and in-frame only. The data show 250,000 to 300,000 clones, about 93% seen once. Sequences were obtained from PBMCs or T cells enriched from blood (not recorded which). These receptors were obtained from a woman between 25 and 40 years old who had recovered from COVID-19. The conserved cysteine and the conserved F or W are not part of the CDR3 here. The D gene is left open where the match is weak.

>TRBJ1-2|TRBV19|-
ASSVQQGYGYT
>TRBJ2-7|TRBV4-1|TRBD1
ASSLKPGTGKIYEQY
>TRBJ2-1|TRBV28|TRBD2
ASSFESGTSGTNEQF
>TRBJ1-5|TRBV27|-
ASSLIAGQPQH
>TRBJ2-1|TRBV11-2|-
ASSFTGLLTNEQF
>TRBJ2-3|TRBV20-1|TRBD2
SASTTGLAAYTDTQY
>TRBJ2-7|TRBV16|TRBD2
ASSQSSGRGEQY
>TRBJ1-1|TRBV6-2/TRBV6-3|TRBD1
ASSYRDRGRNTEAF
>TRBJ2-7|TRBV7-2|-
ASSLSSSYEQY
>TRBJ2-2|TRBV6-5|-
ASRARGVVTGELF
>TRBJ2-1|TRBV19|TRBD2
ASSSGGTYNEQF
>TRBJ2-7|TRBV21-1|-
ASSKVRRTYEQY
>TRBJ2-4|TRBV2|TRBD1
GTRDRENIQY
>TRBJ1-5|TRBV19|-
ASSGRGINQPQH
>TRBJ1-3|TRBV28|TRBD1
ASSPYRGLSGNTIY
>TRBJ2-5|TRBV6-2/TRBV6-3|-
ASSYSLQGLERNQETQY
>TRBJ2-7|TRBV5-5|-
ASSFSTDKSWEQY
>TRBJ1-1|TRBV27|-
ASSSIRWGPLNTEAF
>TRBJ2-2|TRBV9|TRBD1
ASSAPGQGNTGELF
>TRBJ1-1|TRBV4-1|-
ASSQIGEAF
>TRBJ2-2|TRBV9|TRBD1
ASSTGQGDTGELF
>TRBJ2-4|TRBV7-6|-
ASSLGQNNAKNIQY
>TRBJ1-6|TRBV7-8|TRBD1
ASSSTGGNSPLH
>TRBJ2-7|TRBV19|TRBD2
ASSILWEGGENEQY
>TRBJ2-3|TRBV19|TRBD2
ASSVAGVADTQY
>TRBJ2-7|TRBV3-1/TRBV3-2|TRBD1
ASSHQSSTGGTVEQY
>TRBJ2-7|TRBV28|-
ASTKRGSPYEQY
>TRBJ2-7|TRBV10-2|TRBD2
ASSETRTSGSSYEQY
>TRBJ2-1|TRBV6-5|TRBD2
ASLILAGAYNEQF
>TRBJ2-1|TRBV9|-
ASSVGISELNEQF
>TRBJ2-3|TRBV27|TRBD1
ASSPGQGADTQY
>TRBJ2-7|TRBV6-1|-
ASSEALVYEQY
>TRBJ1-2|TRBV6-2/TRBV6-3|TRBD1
ASSYSTGNYGYT
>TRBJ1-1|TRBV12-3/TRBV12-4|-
ASSLKRNTEAF
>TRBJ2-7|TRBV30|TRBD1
AWRTGSYEQY
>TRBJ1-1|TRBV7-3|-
ASSYGPGTRSNEAF